This TCR beta chain was obtained from a study of T-cell memory formation after mild COVID-19. The study, taken as a whole, reports: Day 15 to 85 contracting clones showed balanced CD4/CD8; day 15 to 37 expanders favored CD4+.

The length of the CDR3 is 14 residues. V lost 6 bases and J 6 bases, leaving 14 bases between the germline ends. The germline V gene has CDR1 SNHLY and CDR2 FYNNEI. This clonotype was found a few times. As yet, its antigen is unknown. 5'RACE with constant-segment primers yielded barcoded, UMI-tagged TCR alpha and TCR beta cDNA libraries. TCRdb analysed the 5' RACE reads with MiXCR anew, one entry per CDR3 protein. Of hundreds of thousands of distinct CDR3 sequences listed, roughly 15% were seen once; the top ten hold around 22%. This sequence was found in a young man who had mild COVID-19 (a few samples of this study predate the infection). Cell type and time point are not known. Sequencing used PBMCs or a T cell subset sorted from them (not recorded which). The V gene is TRBV2, the J gene TRBJ2-2; D gene unclear. Written as DNA, the CDR3 is TGTGCCAGCAGCGTCAAGACTCGCCCCGGGGAGCTGTTTTTT. The encoded protein is CASSVKTRPGELFF.